This is a list of T cell receptor beta chains from one sample in a study of cytomegalovirus exposure and HLA in healthy donors. Method: immunoSEQ multiplex PCR; TCRdb's copy keeps in-frame clones and lacks some. The sample comprises 150,000 to 200,000 clones, approximately 88% of which are singletons, and about 0.25% rests with the top ten. The sequenced material came from PBMCs. These receptors were taken from a boy aged 5-17 years in good health and CMV-seronegative. Both conserved end residues are part of each CDR3. The D gene is left open where the match is weak. A row's size may be missing; if present it is once, few, many or a size class.

>-|TRBJ2-1|TRBD2|14|TRBV28
TGTGCCAGCAGACACAGCGGGAGTATCTATGAGCAGTTCTTC
CASRHSGSIYEQFF
>-|TRBJ1-2|-|14|TRBV6-5
TGTGCCAGCAGCCAGTTCACAGGAACGGGTGGCTACACCTTC
CASSQFTGTGGYTF
>-|TRBJ2-2|TRBD1|16|TRBV6-6
TGTGCCAGCAGCCACGGGGGACAGGGTCACACCGGGGAGCTGTTTTTT
CASSHGGQGHTGELFF
>-|TRBJ1-2|-|14|TRBV12-5
TGTGCTAGTGGTTTGGTACCCAGGGTGGATGGCTACACCTTC
CASGLVPRVDGYTF
>-|TRBJ2-3|-|17|TRBV27
TGTGCCAGCAGTTTAACCTCAAACAGGTTCGACACAGATACGCAGTATTTT
CASSLTSNRFDTDTQYF
>few|TRBJ1-2|TRBD1|12|TRBV18
TGTGCCAGCTCAACAGGGGGCTATGGCTACACCTTC
CASSTGGYGYTF
>-|TRBJ1-1|TRBD1|14|TRBV2
TGTGCCAGCAGTCCGACAGGGTTCAACACTGAAGCTTTCTTT
CASSPTGFNTEAFF
>-|TRBJ2-1|-|15|TRBV5-6
TGTGCCAGCAGCTTGTGGTTAGCGGAGTACAATGAGCAGTTCTTC
CASSLWLAEYNEQFF
>-|TRBJ2-1|-|14|TRBV2
TGTGCCAGCAAGGGAGGAGCCTCCTACAATGAGCAGTTCTTC
CASKGGASYNEQFF
>-|TRBJ2-4|-|14|TRBV29-1
TGCAGCGCCCGCCGGAGGACCAGCGGAAACATTCAGTACTTC
CSARRRTSGNIQYF
>-|TRBJ2-3|-|15|TRBV6-5
TGTGCCAGCAGCCGGGTATTCCTTAGCACAGATACGCAGTATTTT
CASSRVFLSTDTQYF
>-|TRBJ1-1|-|18|TRBV15
TGTGCCACCAGCAGAGAAGTACACACAGGGAGACCGAACACTGAAGCTTTCTTT
CATSREVHTGRPNTEAFF
>-|TRBJ1-1|-|13|TRBV7-3
TGTGCCAGCAGCCCAGGGAGGGGCCCTGAAGCTTTCTTT
CASSPGRGPEAFF
>-|TRBJ2-5|-|12|TRBV11-2
TGTGCCAGCAGCTCGTACTACAGGGCCCAGTACTTC
CASSSYYRAQYF
>-|TRBJ1-1|TRBD1|21|TRBV4-1
TGCGCCAGCAGCCAAGATTCCCAAACGAGTGCTGGGACAGGGATGAACACTGAAGCTTTCTTT
CASSQDSQTSAGTGMNTEAFF
>-|TRBJ1-6|-|12|TRBV30
TGTGCCTGGGCGGGGGGGCAGTCACCCCTCCACTTT
CAWAGGQSPLHF
>-|TRBJ1-6|-|14|TRBV6-5
TGTGCCAGCAGTTTCCGACAGGTTAATTCACCCCTCCACTTT
CASSFRQVNSPLHF
>-|TRBJ1-1|-|12|TRBV29-1
TGCAGCGTTGGATCAGGTAACACTGAAGCTTTCTTT
CSVGSGNTEAFF
>-|TRBJ1-6|-|18|TRBV4-3
TGCGCCAGCAGCCAACTACAGGACACCCTAACCTATAATTCACCCCTCCACTTT
CASSQLQDTLTYNSPLHF
>-|TRBJ2-5|-|13|TRBV5-8
TGTGCCAGCAGCGTCAGGGGTTGGGAGACCCAGTACTTC
CASSVRGWETQYF
>-|TRBJ1-5|-|15|TRBV7-8
TGTGCCAGCAGCTTAGGGCAAACGACAAATCAGCCCCAGCATTTT
CASSLGQTTNQPQHF
>few|TRBJ1-1|-|13|TRBV5-1
TGCGCCAGCAGCTCGGTTGGAGACACTGAAGCTTTCTTT
CASSSVGDTEAFF
>-|TRBJ2-3|-|15|TRBV5-4
TGTGCCAGCAGCTTGGGGCAGGGCCCCCAGGATACGCAGTATTTT
CASSLGQGPQDTQYF
>-|TRBJ2-7|TRBD1|15|TRBV28
TGTGCCAGCAGTGAAACCGGGACAGCCTCATACGAGCAGTACTTC
CASSETGTASYEQYF
>-|TRBJ1-1|-|15|TRBV5-8
TGTGCCAGCACCCCGTGGGGGGGGATGAACACTGAAGCTTTCTTT
CASTPWGGMNTEAFF
>-|TRBJ2-7|-|16|TRBV2
TGTGCCAGCAGTGATGAGGATTTGATTGCCTCCTACGAGCAGTACTTC
CASSDEDLIASYEQYF
>-|TRBJ1-2|-|14|TRBV18
TGTGCCAGCTCACCAGGGACACCTAACTATGGCTACACCTTC
CASSPGTPNYGYTF
>-|TRBJ2-2|TRBD2|14|TRBV5-6
TGTGCCAGCAGCTTAGCGGGGGGCACCGGGGAGCTGTTTTTT
CASSLAGGTGELFF
>-|TRBJ2-1|TRBD2|13|TRBV6-1
TGTGCCAGCACTAGCGGGCTTATCAATGAGCAGTTCTTC
CASTSGLINEQFF
>-|TRBJ2-1|TRBD2|15|TRBV6-5
TGTGCCAGCAGTCAGACTAGCGGGGGCTACAATGAGCAGTTCTTC
CASSQTSGGYNEQFF
>-|TRBJ2-2|-|13|TRBV9
TGTGCCAGCAGCCAAAGGGGCACCGGGGAGCTGTTTTTT
CASSQRGTGELFF
>-|TRBJ2-3|TRBD2|16|TRBV7-3
TGTGCCAGCAGCTCCCGTGAGACTAGCCTCACAGATACGCAGTATTTT
CASSSRETSLTDTQYF